These 12 T cell receptor beta chains were sequenced from one sample in a study of immune evolution from preneoplasia to lung adenocarcinoma. Clones were sequenced by immunoSEQ multiplex PCR, and TCRdb holds only the in-frame ones, with some missing. Of approximately 9,700 clones listed, about 80% are singletons. Specimen: FFPE minimally invasive lung adenocarcinoma tissue. These receptors were collected from a person aged 65 to 85 with lung adenocarcinoma.

V usage is TRBV19 and J usage is TRBJ1-2; D not certain. The CDR3 runs to 15 residues. Germline CDR1 LNHDA, CDR2 SQIVND (reference sequence). Trimming pared 7 bases from V and 2 bases from J, leaving 17 bases between. CDR3 sequence: CASTPGGDQNYGYTF. The DNA of the CDR3 is TGTGCCAGTACTCCCGGAGGAGACCAGAACTATGGCTACACCTTC. Drawing the rest from reference TRBV19 and TRBJ1-2, the complete variable domain is DGGITQSPKYLFRKEGQNVTLSCEQNLNHDAMYWYRQDPGQGLRLIYYSQIVNDFQKGDIAEGYSVSREKKESFPLTVTSAQKNPTAFYLCASTPGGDQNYGYTFGSGTRLTVV.

This clone has more than one count but fewer than ten. The rearrangement joins TRBV6-1 to TRBJ2-7, with TRBD2 matching over 10 bases. With 6 bases clipped from V and 4 bases from J, the junction kept 6 bases outside the gene matches. CDR1 is MNHNS and CDR2 is SASEGT in the germline V gene. This CDR3 is 14 amino acids long. The CDR3 DNA sequence: TGTGCCAGCAGCGCTAGCGGGGGAAGGTACGAGCAGTACTTC. Protein: CASSASGGRYEQYF.

The V gene is TRBV2, the J gene TRBJ2-7; 10 bases match TRBD1. Trimming removed 6 bases from V and 2 bases from J; junction bases left unmatched: 4. Germline CDR1 and CDR2: SNHLY and FYNNEI. This CDR3 has 14 residues. This CDR3 reads CASRPGQGPYEQYF. CDR3 in DNA: TGTGCCAGCAGACCGGGACAGGGGCCCTACGAGCAGTACTTC.

The V and J genes are TRBV9 and TRBJ2-3; 9 positions match TRBD2. V was pared by 3 bases and J by 0 bases, with 14 bases of the junction left unmatched. Germline lookup yields CDR1 SGDLS and CDR2 YYNGEE. This CDR3 is built from 19 residues. The CDR3 region has the DNA TGTGCCAGCAGCGCCAGCCCATATCTAGCGGGAACTAGCACAGATACGCAGTATTTT. Translation gives CASSASPYLAGTSTDTQYF.

The chain recombines TRBV5-4 with TRBJ1-1, with TRBD1 as a possible D gene (5 bases). Germline V gives CDR1 SGHNT, CDR2 YYREEE (reference sequence). The CDR3 is 14 amino acids. V lost 0 bases to trimming and J lost 6 bases, with 12 bases between them. The CDR3, as DNA: TGTGCCAGCAGCTTGGCCACGGGGGTAGCTGAAGCTTTCTTT. Its translation is CASSLATGVAEAFF.

The V call is TRBV5-8, the J call TRBJ2-1; 7 nucleotides align to TRBD1. V gave up 5 bases and J gave up 2 bases; unmatched junction bases: 7. The CDR3 has 15 amino acids. CDR1 is SGHTS and CDR2 is YDEGEE in the germline V gene. CDR3 nucleotide sequence: TGTGCCAGCAGTCTACAGGGGACAACCTACAATGAGCAGTTCTTC. This sequence encodes CASSLQGTTYNEQFF.

The V call is TRBV5-1, the J call TRBJ1-4; D might be TRBD1 (6 bases). Trimming took off 0 bases at V and 6 bases at J, with 9 bases between the two ends. The CDR3 covers 14 residues. From germline, CDR1 is SGHRS and CDR2 YFSETQ. As DNA, the CDR3 is TGCGCCAGCAGCTTGGCAGGGGCTGATGAAAAACTGTTTTTT. It codes for CASSLAGADEKLFF.

The chain combines TRBV19 with TRBJ1-2, with 7 bases that match TRBD1. The CDR3 runs to 16 residues. The junction had 7 bases not matched to a gene; V was cut back by 2 bases and J by 1 base. Per germline, CDR1 LNHDA and CDR2 SQIVND (reference sequence). The CDR3 here is CASSILPGQVNYGYTF. The CDR3 coding sequence is TGTGCCAGTAGTATACTACCCGGACAGGTTAACTATGGCTACACCTTC.

This sequence joins TRBV5-6 and TRBJ1-1, with 8 nucleotides matching TRBD1. The CDR3 extends over 16 amino acids. Per germline, CDR1 SGHDT and CDR2 YYEEEE. V lost 4 bases, J lost 5 bases, and 13 bases stayed unmatched. Written as DNA, the CDR3 is TGTGCCAGCAGCCATCTTACAGGGGGAATAGGGACTGAAGCTTTCTTT. Encoded protein: CASSHLTGGIGTEAFF.

The chain employs TRBV7-9 and TRBJ2-5, with D possibly called TRBD1 or TRBD2 (5 bases each). V was cut by 5 bases and J by 1 base, with 8 bases left in between. In germline, CDR1 is SEHNR, CDR2 FQNEAQ (reference sequence). The CDR3 spans 13 residues. CDR3 nucleotide sequence: TGTGCCAGCAGCCGGGACCTCCAAGAGACCCAGTACTTC. This translates into CASSRDLQETQYF. Variable domain in full (rest from reference TRBV7-9 and TRBJ2-5): DTGVSQNPRHKITKRGQNVTFRCDPISEHNRLYWYRQTLGQGPEFLTYFQNEAQLEKSRLLSDRFSAERPKGSFSTLEIQRTEQGDSAMYLCASSRDLQETQYFGPGTRLLVL.

The chain combines TRBV5-1 with TRBJ2-7; tentatively, D is TRBD2 (6 bases). Trimming took 0 bases from V and 3 from J, leaving 10 bases between them. CDR1 and CDR2 from the germline V gene are SGHRS and YFSETQ. The CDR3 spans 14 residues. Written as DNA, the CDR3 is TGCGCCAGCAGCTTGGTGGCGGGGAACTACGAGCAGTACTTC. This gives the protein CASSLVAGNYEQYF.

The V call is TRBV10-3, the J call TRBJ2-3; TRBD2 agrees at 8 bases. With V trimmed by 10 bases and J by 3 bases, 9 bases remained unmatched. The CDR3 has 14 amino acids. Germline V lookup: CDR1 ENHRY, CDR2 SYGVKD. The chain's CDR3 is CATARGGGTDTQYF. The CDR3 DNA reads TGTGCCACCGCCCGCGGCGGGGGGACAGATACGCAGTATTTT.